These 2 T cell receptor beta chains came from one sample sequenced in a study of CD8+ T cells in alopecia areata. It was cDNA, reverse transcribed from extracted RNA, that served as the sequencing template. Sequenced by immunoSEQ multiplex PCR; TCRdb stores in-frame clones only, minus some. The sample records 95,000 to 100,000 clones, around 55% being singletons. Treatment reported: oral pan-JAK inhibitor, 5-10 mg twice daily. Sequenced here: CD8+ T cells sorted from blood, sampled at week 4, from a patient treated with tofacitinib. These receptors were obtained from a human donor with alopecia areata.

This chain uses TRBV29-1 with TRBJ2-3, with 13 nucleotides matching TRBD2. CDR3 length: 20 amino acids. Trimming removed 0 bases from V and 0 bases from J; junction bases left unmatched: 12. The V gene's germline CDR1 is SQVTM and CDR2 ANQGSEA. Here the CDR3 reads CSVEDRRLAGGTSSTDTQYF. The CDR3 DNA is TGCAGCGTTGAAGATCGGCGACTAGCGGGGGGTACGTCTAGCACAGATACGCAGTATTTT.

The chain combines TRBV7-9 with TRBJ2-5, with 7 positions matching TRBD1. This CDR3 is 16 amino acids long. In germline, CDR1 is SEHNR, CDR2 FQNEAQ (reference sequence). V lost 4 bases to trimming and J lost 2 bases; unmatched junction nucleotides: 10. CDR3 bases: TGTGCCAGCAGCTCAGACAGGGTGGCCTTTCAAGAGACCCAGTACTTC. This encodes CASSSDRVAFQETQYF.